Presented here are 18 T cell receptor beta chains from one specimen sequenced in a study of blood T cell repertoires in COVID-19. Only in-frame clones appear in the TCRdb table, and some are missing; sequencing was by immunoSEQ multiplex PCR. The table includes about 390,000 clones, about 83% detected once. Sequencing was done on a sample of PBMCs or T cells enriched from blood (not recorded which). Receptor source: a woman aged 50 to 60 who had recovered from COVID-19.

This chain joins TRBV19 and TRBJ1-5; 7 bases fit TRBD1. The CDR3 consists of 14 residues. Per germline, CDR1 LNHDA and CDR2 SQIVND (reference sequence). After removal of 5 bases from V and 7 bases from J, the junction contained 8 bases not matched to a gene. The CDR3 nucleotides are TGTGCCAGTAGTGATCGACAGGGTAGCCAGCCCCAGCATTTT. Translating gives CASSDRQGSQPQHF.

This clone was picked up one time. This rearrangement joins TRBV6-5 to TRBJ1-1; D might be TRBD1 (6 bases). With 6 bases removed from V and 8 bases from J, the gap between germline ends came to 13 bases. The CDR3 runs 12 residues. The germline gives CDR1 MNHEY, CDR2 SVGAGI. The CDR3 region has the DNA TGTGCCAGCAGCTCCCCGGGACAAGAAGCTTTCTTT. Residues: CASSSPGQEAFF.

This clone has just a few counts. The V gene is TRBV5-1, the J gene TRBJ2-1, with D possibly matching TRBD2 (6 bases). Germline V gives CDR1 SGHRS, CDR2 YFSETQ. Trimming cost V 0 bases and J 8 bases, with 21 bases left between them. This CDR3 is 17 amino acids long. Here the CDR3 DNA reads TGCGCCAGCAGCTTGGTTTCTGGACTACAAAGTGGTGATGAGCAGTTCTTC. This translates into CASSLVSGLQSGDEQFF.

The chain is built from TRBV7-9 and TRBJ1-5, with TRBD1 identical over 7 bases. The V segment lost 1 base and the J segment 3 bases; nucleotides outside the gene matches: 3. CDR3 size: 15 residues. CDR1 SEHNR and CDR2 FQNEAQ come from the germline V gene (reference sequence). CDR3 nucleotide sequence: TGTGCCAGCAGCTTAGGAGGGGGCAACAATCAGCCCCAGCATTTT. This gives the protein CASSLGGGNNQPQHF.

The rearrangement uses TRBV5-5 and TRBJ2-2, with 7 bases lining up with TRBD1. The ends lost 2 bases at V and 2 bases at J; junction bases unmatched: 3. CDR3 length: 15 amino acids. CDR1 is SGHKS, CDR2 YYEKEE, per germline (reference sequence). The CDR3 is CASSFGQVNTGELFF. In DNA form, the CDR3 reads TGTGCCAGCAGCTTCGGACAGGTTAACACCGGGGAGCTGTTTTTT.

The J gene is TRBJ1-3, the V gene TRBV4-1, with 9 bases lining up with TRBD1. The CDR3 consists of 16 residues. V dropped 4 bases and J dropped 4; count of bases not matched to a gene: 8. Germline-derived CDR1 and CDR2 are MGHRA and YSYEKL. This CDR3 is CASSRVQGAPGNTIYF. The CDR3 DNA sequence: TGCGCCAGCAGCCGCGTACAGGGGGCGCCCGGAAACACCATATATTTT.

The chain combines TRBV3-1 (or the pseudogene TRBV3-2) with TRBJ2-5; the D gene is possibly TRBD2 (6 bases). From germline, CDR1 is LGHDT and CDR2 YNNKEL (reference sequence). The V and J ends lost 3 bases and 5 bases respectively, with 7 bases between them. The CDR3 extends over 12 amino acids. The CDR3 spells CASSHSGETQYF. The CDR3 DNA reads TGTGCCAGCAGCCATAGCGGTGAGACCCAGTACTTC.

The rearrangement uses TRBV11-3 and TRBJ2-3; 13 positions agree with TRBD2. Germline V gives CDR1 SGHNT, CDR2 YENEEA. V trimming: 4 bases; J trimming: 6 bases; junction bases outside the gene matches: 7. The length of the CDR3 is 16 residues. CDR3 bases: TGTGCCAGCAGCTGGGGACTAGCGGGGTACAAGGATACGCAGTATTTT. This translates into CASSWGLAGYKDTQYF.

In this sample, this clone turned up once. The CDR3 is CASSPLAGTTDTQYF. DNA of the CDR3: TGTGCCAGCAGCCCCCTTGCGGGGACCACAGATACGCAGTATTTT. The V gene is TRBV9, the J gene TRBJ2-3, with D possibly TRBD2 on 6 matching bases. Between the trimmed V and J ends, which lost 4 bases and 2 bases, there was a span of 14 bases. This CDR3 has 15 amino acids. Germline CDR1 SGDLS, CDR2 YYNGEE.

The chain employs TRBV2 and TRBJ1-2, with a weak D call TRBD1 (6 bases). The germline V gene encodes CDR1 SNHLY and CDR2 FYNNEI. The germline V and J ends were trimmed by 10 bases and 7 bases, with 19 bases remaining between them. The CDR3 has 13 amino acids. In nucleotides, the CDR3 is TGTGCCATCCTAATGACGGGACATAGTGGCTACACCTTC. It yields the protein CAILMTGHSGYTF. Together with reference TRBV2 and TRBJ1-2, the CDR3 gives the full variable domain: EPEVTQTPSHQVTQMGQEVILRCVPISNHLYFYWYRQILGQKVEFLVSFYNNEISEKSEIFDDQFSVERPDGSNFTLKIRSTKLEDSAMYFCAILMTGHSGYTFGSGTRLTVV.

The chain has TRBV18 and TRBJ2-7, with 9 bases aligning to TRBD1. V shed 4 bases and J 3 bases; nucleotides not matched to a gene: 1. Germline CDR1 reads KGHSH; CDR2 reads LQKENI. The CDR3 is 13 residues long. The CDR3 loop reads CASSQTGGYEQYF. The CDR3 region has the DNA TGTGCCAGCTCACAGACAGGGGGCTACGAGCAGTACTTC.

The V and J genes are TRBV5-1 and TRBJ1-6, with unresolved D. Trimming removed 2 bases at V and 6 bases at J, with 15 bases between. The germline V gene has CDR1 SGHRS and CDR2 YFSETQ. CDR3 length: 16 residues. The CDR3 DNA reads as TGCGCCAGCAGCTTTGCTAATCCCGCTTTTAATTCACCCCTCCACTTT. Translated, it gives CASSFANPAFNSPLHF.

This chain connects TRBV10-3 to TRBJ1-3; TRBD1 matches 9 bases. With 5 bases clipped from V and 4 bases from J, the junction kept 6 bases outside the gene matches. Looked up from germline, CDR1 is ENHRY and CDR2 is SYGVKD. The CDR3 sequence is 15 residues long. The CDR3 reads CAISRTGEEGNTIYF. CDR3 DNA: TGTGCCATCAGTCGGACAGGGGAAGAGGGAAACACCATATATTTT.

The genes are TRBV6-2 or TRBV6-3 and TRBJ1-2, with 7 bases identical to TRBD1. Germline V gives CDR1 MNHEY, CDR2 SVGEGT. With 5 bases clipped from V and 2 bases from J, the junction kept 14 bases outside the gene matches. This CDR3 contains 17 residues. CDR3 region: CASSPDRVFGSNYGYTF. For the CDR3, the DNA is TGTGCCAGCAGTCCCGACAGGGTATTTGGCTCCAACTATGGCTACACCTTC.

V is TRBV4-1 and J is TRBJ1-1; D ambiguous. The V end lost 4 bases, the J end lost 4 bases, and 16 bases lay between the germline ends. CDR1 MGHRA and CDR2 YSYEKL come from the germline V gene. This CDR3 is 15 amino acids long. The CDR3 loop reads CASSPLSGGRTEAFF. The CDR3 bases are TGCGCCAGCAGCCCATTAAGCGGAGGGCGCACTGAAGCTTTCTTT.

The chain carries TRBV28 and TRBJ2-1; TRBD2 matches at 7 bases. There are 17 residues in the CDR3. From germline, CDR1 is MDHEN and CDR2 SYDVKM. The J segment lost 2 bases and the V segment lost 2 bases, leaving 9 bases of the junction unmatched. The CDR3 DNA reads TGTGCCAGCAGTTTAAAGTTCTCAGCGGGGCCCTACAATGAGCAGTTCTTC. This translates into CASSLKFSAGPYNEQFF.

For the CDR3, the DNA is TGCGCCAGCAGCCAAGTGCCGAGGGGGGGAACTGAAGCTTTCTTT. Protein product: CASSQVPRGGTEAFF. The chain is built from TRBV4-1 and TRBJ1-1; weak D call: TRBD1 (6 bases). With 1 base removed from V and 5 bases from J, the gap between germline ends came to 14 bases. The CDR3 is made up of 15 amino acids. From germline, CDR1 is MGHRA and CDR2 YSYEKL.

This clone was counted a single time. The chain employs TRBV5-1 and TRBJ2-5; no definite D call. CDR3 length equals 16 residues. Trimming removed 4 bases at V and 2 bases at J, with 18 bases between. The germline CDR1 and CDR2 sequences are SGHRS and YFSETQ. This CDR3 is CASSPTPERAQETQYF. CDR3 DNA: TGCGCCAGCAGCCCCACCCCAGAGCGCGCTCAAGAGACCCAGTACTTC.